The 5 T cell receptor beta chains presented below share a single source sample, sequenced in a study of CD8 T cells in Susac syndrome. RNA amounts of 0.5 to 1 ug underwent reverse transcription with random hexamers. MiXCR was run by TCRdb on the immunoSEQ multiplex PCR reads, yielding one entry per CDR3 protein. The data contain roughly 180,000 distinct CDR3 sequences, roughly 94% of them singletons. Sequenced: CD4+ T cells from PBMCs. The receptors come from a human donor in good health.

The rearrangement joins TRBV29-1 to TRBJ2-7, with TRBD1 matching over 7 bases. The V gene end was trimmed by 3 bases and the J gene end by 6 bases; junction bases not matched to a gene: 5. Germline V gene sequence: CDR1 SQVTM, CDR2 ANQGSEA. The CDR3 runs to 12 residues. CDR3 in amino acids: CSVDEQGREQYF. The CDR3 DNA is TGCAGCGTTGATGAACAGGGGCGCGAGCAGTACTTC.

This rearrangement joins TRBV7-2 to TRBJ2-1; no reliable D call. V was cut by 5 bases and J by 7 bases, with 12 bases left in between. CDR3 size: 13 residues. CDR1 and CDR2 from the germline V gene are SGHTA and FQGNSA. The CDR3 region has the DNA TGTGCCAGCAGCCTGCCTAGTCTGAATGAGCAGTTCTTC. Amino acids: CASSLPSLNEQFF. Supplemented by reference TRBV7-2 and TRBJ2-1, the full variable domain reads GAGVSQSPSNKVTEKGKDVELRCDPISGHTALYWYRQSLGQGLEFLIYFQGNSAPDKSGLPSDRFSAERTGGSVSTLTIQRTQQEDSAVYLCASSLPSLNEQFFGPGTRLTVL.

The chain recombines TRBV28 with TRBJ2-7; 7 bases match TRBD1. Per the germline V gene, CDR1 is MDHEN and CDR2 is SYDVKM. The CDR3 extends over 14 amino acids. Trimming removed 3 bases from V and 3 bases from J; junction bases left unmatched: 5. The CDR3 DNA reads TGTGCCAGCAGTTTCCAGGGACAGCTCTACGAGCAGTACTTC. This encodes CASSFQGQLYEQYF.

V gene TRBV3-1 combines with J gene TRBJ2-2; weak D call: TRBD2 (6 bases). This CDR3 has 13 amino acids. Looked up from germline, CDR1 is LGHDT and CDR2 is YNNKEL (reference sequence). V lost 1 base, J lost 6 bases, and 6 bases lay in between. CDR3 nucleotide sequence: TGTGCCAGCAGCCAAGGACTAGCCGGGGAGCTGTTTTTT. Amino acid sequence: CASSQGLAGELFF.

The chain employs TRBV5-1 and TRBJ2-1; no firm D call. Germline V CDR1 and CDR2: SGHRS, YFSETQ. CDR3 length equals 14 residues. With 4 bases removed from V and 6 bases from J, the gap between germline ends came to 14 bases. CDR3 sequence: CASSTGPTPNEQFF. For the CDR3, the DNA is TGCGCCAGCAGCACCGGGCCTACGCCCAATGAGCAGTTCTTC.